These 19 T cell receptor beta chains were sequenced from one sample in a study of OX40 agonist ivuxolimab in advanced cancers. The library was built by means of the immunoSEQ multiplex PCR assay. TCRdb took this table from immuneACCESS and kept in-frame rearrangements with V and J called. Such tables lack part of the clones; where checked against another copy, unresolved V genes explain under half of the gap, and the rest is unexplained. This sample holds 100,000 to 150,000 clones; less than 95% were observed only once. Of the sample, under 0.85% is held by the ten largest clones. Sequencing used CD4+ or CD8+ T cells sorted from blood, obtained in a trial of the OX40 agonist ivuxolimab. The origin of the receptors is an adult with an advanced solid tumor such as melanoma, head and neck, liver or kidney cancer.

This clone has only one observation. The gene calls are TRBV18 and TRBJ2-1; 11 nucleotides agree with TRBD2. CDR3 length: 17 residues. V was clipped by 3 bases and J by 5 bases; unmatched bases: 9. Looked up from germline, CDR1 is KGHSH and CDR2 is LQKENI. The CDR3 is CASSPPGTSGFNNEQFF. CDR3 DNA sequence: TGTGCCAGCTCACCCCCCGGGACTAGCGGATTCAACAATGAGCAGTTCTTC.

The CDR3 DNA follows: TGTGCCAGCAGCCCAGCAGGGGGATGGAAGACAGATACGCAGTATTTT. Its translation is CASSPAGGWKTDTQYF. The J gene is TRBJ2-3, the V gene TRBV11-3; 7 bases line up with TRBD1. There are 16 residues in the CDR3. Trimming cost V 5 bases and J 3 bases; bases outside gene matches: 11. Germline-derived CDR1 and CDR2 are SGHNT and YENEEA.

V usage is TRBV5-1 and J usage is TRBJ2-1, with a weak D call TRBD2 (6 bases). The V gene's germline CDR1 is SGHRS and CDR2 YFSETQ. This CDR3 is 14 amino acids long. The V gene lost 4 bases and the J gene lost 4 bases, with 12 bases spanning the gap. CDR3 region: CASSLSGDYNEQFF. CDR3 coding DNA: TGCGCCAGCAGCCTTAGCGGAGATTACAATGAGCAGTTCTTC.

The V and J genes are TRBV14 and TRBJ1-2, with D possibly TRBD1 on 6 matching bases. Germline lookup yields CDR1 SGHDN and CDR2 FVKESK. V was clipped by 0 bases and J by 4 bases, with 15 bases between them. The CDR3 length is 16 residues. The CDR3: CASSQDGRGLGYGYTF. For the CDR3, the DNA is TGTGCCAGCAGCCAAGATGGTCGGGGGCTTGGCTATGGCTACACCTTC.

This chain joins TRBV7-9 and TRBJ2-7; D gene uncertain. Trimming removed 5 bases at V and 3 bases at J, with 14 bases between. The CDR3 contains 14 residues. Per germline, CDR1 SEHNR and CDR2 FQNEAQ (reference sequence). CDR3 region: CASSPPNSHYEQYF. The DNA of the CDR3 is TGTGCCAGCAGCCCCCCGAACAGTCACTACGAGCAGTACTTC.

The chain combines TRBV10-3 with TRBJ1-5; 7 bases align to TRBD1. The J segment lost 5 bases and the V segment lost 0 bases, leaving 4 bases of the junction unmatched. Germline CDR1 ENHRY, CDR2 SYGVKD. This CDR3 spans 15 amino acids. Here the CDR3 reads CAISESRTGDQPQHF. As DNA, the CDR3 is TGTGCCATCAGTGAGTCGAGAACAGGGGATCAGCCCCAGCATTTT.

The chain recombines TRBV5-4 with TRBJ2-5; TRBD2 matches at 11 bases. Germline V gene sequence: CDR1 SGHNT, CDR2 YYREEE (reference sequence). The CDR3 covers 16 residues. V shed 4 bases and J 2 bases; nucleotides not matched to a gene: 7. CDR3 DNA: TGTGCCAGCAGCCCCGGGGGGACTAGCGGACAAGAGACCCAGTACTTC. The encoded protein is CASSPGGTSGQETQYF.

V and J are TRBV18 and TRBJ2-3; D is uncertain. This CDR3 spans 16 amino acids. Germline V gene sequence: CDR1 KGHSH, CDR2 LQKENI. Trimming took 1 base from V and 0 from J, leaving 11 bases between them. CDR3 region: CASSPQTFSSTDTQYF. CDR3 DNA sequence: TGTGCCAGCTCACCACAAACATTTTCAAGCACAGATACGCAGTATTTT.

Only a few counts were recorded for this clone. The chain combines TRBV4-3 with TRBJ1-4; D is ambiguous. V was shortened by 0 bases and J by 4 bases, with 12 bases between the two germline ends. The CDR3 loop spans 16 amino acids. In germline, CDR1 is LGHNA, CDR2 YSLEER. The CDR3 sequence: CASSQEAGGINEKLFF. The CDR3 DNA sequence: TGCGCCAGCAGCCAAGAGGCAGGAGGGATTAATGAAAAACTGTTTTTT.

The chain links TRBV5-1 to TRBJ2-3; 7 bases fit TRBD2. This CDR3 comprises 15 residues. V shed 4 bases, J shed 4 bases, and the junction held 9 bases outside the gene matches. CDR1 and CDR2 (germline): SGHRS, YFSETQ. The CDR3 reads CASSPRGGGADTQYF. The CDR3 DNA reads as TGCGCCAGCAGCCCCAGAGGTGGGGGGGCAGATACGCAGTATTTT.

This sequence joins TRBV28 and TRBJ1-1; D might be TRBD1 (5 bases). Trimming shortened V by 4 bases and J by 5 bases, and 20 bases separated the two germline ends. CDR1 MDHEN and CDR2 SYDVKM come from the germline V gene. This CDR3 has 16 residues. CDR3 sequence: CASSSSGTGRGTEAFF. The CDR3 nucleotides are TGTGCCAGCAGTTCCTCCGGGACCGGGAGAGGAACTGAAGCTTTCTTT. Variable domain in full (rest from reference TRBV28 and TRBJ1-1): DVKVTQSSRYLVKRTGEKVFLECVQDMDHENMFWYRQDPGLGLRLIYFSYDVKMKEKGDIPEGYSVSREKKERFSLILESASTNQTSMYLCASSSSGTGRGTEAFFGQGTRLTVV.

CDR3 in amino acids: CASSSGTSTNEQFF. In DNA, the CDR3 is TGTGCCAGCAGTTCCGGGACAAGCACCAATGAGCAGTTCTTC. The chain recombines TRBV28 with TRBJ2-1; D may be TRBD1 (6 bases). CDR3 length: 14 residues. The V end was cut by 4 bases, the J end by 6 bases, with 13 bases between. In germline, CDR1 is MDHEN, CDR2 SYDVKM.

V usage is TRBV4-2 and J usage is TRBJ1-6; D is unclear. V lost 3 bases and J 4 bases, leaving 13 bases between the germline ends. The CDR3 length is 16 residues. Germline CDR1 reads LGHNA; CDR2 reads YNFKEQ. The CDR3 here is CASSHDLGQYNSPLHF. The DNA for the CDR3 is TGTGCCAGCAGCCATGACCTCGGGCAGTATAATTCACCCCTCCACTTT.

V is TRBV6-1 and J is TRBJ2-1; D possibly corresponds to TRBD2 (6 bases). Germline CDR1 reads MNHNS; CDR2 reads SASEGT. The CDR3 sequence is 16 residues long. Trimming shortened V by 3 bases and J by 3 bases, and 15 bases separated the two germline ends. The DNA of the CDR3 is TGTGCCAGCAGTGAGAGGCGGGACCCACTCTACAATGAGCAGTTCTTC. It specifies CASSERRDPLYNEQFF.

V gene TRBV5-8 combines with J gene TRBJ2-7; maybe TRBD1 (5 bases). The CDR3 has 13 residues. Germline CDR1 is SGHTS and CDR2 is YDEGEE. Trimming removed 3 bases from V and 1 base from J, with 8 bases in between. The CDR3 region is CASSWAGSYEQYF. The CDR3 coding sequence is TGTGCCAGCAGCTGGGCAGGGTCCTACGAGCAGTACTTC.

The chain couples TRBV6-5 to TRBJ2-5; D uncertain. V was shortened by 0 bases and J by 6 bases, with 11 bases between the two germline ends. The CDR3 loop spans 14 amino acids. Germline CDR1 MNHEY, CDR2 SVGAGI. The CDR3 region has the DNA TGTGCCAGCAGTTACTCGAGAGTTCGGCAGACCCAGTACTTC. Translation: CASSYSRVRQTQYF.

This chain uses TRBV4-1 with TRBJ1-3; unclear D gene. CDR1 is MGHRA, CDR2 YSYEKL, per germline. The V and J ends lost 0 bases and 2 bases respectively, with 8 bases between them. This CDR3 has 15 amino acids. The chain's CDR3 is CASSQDSGAGNTIYF. For the CDR3, the DNA is TGCGCCAGCAGCCAAGATTCAGGCGCTGGAAACACCATATATTTT.

The chain links TRBV11-2 to TRBJ2-2, with D perhaps matching TRBD1 or TRBD2 (5 bases each). Germline V gene lookup returns CDR1 SGHAT and CDR2 FQNNGV. V was cut by 5 bases and J by 2 bases, with 18 bases left in between. The CDR3 is 17 amino acids. CDR3 sequence: CASSPIPGAQNTGELFF. Written as DNA, the CDR3 is TGTGCCAGCAGCCCCATCCCCGGGGCTCAAAACACCGGGGAGCTGTTTTTT.

V and J are TRBV4-2 and TRBJ2-1, with TRBD2 identical over 7 bases. Unmatched junction bases numbered 7, after V lost 3 bases and J lost 8 bases. Germline lookup yields CDR1 LGHNA and CDR2 YNFKEQ. The CDR3 runs 14 residues. The CDR3 DNA follows: TGTGCCAGCAGCCACACCGGGACTATGGATGAGCAGTTCTTC. Its translation is CASSHTGTMDEQFF.